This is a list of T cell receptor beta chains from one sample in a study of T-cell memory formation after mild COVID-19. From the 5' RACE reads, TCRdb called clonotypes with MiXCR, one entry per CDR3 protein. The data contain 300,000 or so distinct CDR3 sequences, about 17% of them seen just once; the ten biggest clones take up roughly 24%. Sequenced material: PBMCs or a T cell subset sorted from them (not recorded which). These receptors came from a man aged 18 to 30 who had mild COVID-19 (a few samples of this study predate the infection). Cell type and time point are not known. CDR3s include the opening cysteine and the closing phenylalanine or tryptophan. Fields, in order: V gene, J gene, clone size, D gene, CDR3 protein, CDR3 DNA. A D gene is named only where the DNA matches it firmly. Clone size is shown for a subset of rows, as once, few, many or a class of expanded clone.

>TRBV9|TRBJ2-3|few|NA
CASSVGGSSTDTQYF
TGTGCCAGCAGCGTAGGGGGGTCTAGCACAGATACGCAGTATTTT
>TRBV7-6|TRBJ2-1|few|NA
CASSQLGDEQFF
TGTGCCAGCAGTCAACTCGGGGATGAGCAGTTCTTC
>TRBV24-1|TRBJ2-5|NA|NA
CATSDRETQYF
TGTGCCACCAGTGATCGGGAGACCCAGTACTTC
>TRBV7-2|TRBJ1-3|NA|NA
CASSPWTLAGNTIYF
TGTGCCAGCAGCCCCTGGACCCTGGCTGGAAACACCATATATTTT
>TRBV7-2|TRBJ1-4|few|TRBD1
CASSFSGTVEKLFF
TGTGCCAGCAGCTTCTCCGGGACAGTAGAAAAACTGTTTTTT
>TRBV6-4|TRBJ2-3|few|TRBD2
CASSSRSGEGDTQYF
TGTGCCAGCAGTTCCCGGTCCGGGGAGGGGGATACGCAGTATTTT
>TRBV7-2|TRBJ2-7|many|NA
CASSLVRAYEQYF
TGTGCCAGCAGCTTAGTGAGGGCGTACGAGCAGTACTTC
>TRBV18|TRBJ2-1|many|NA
CASSPPGAASRPYNEQFF
TGTGCCAGCTCACCCCCCGGGGCCGCATCTAGACCCTACAATGAGCAGTTCTTC
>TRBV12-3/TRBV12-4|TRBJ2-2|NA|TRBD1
CASREGTAYTGELFF
TGTGCCAGCAGGGAAGGGACAGCCTACACCGGGGAGCTGTTTTTT
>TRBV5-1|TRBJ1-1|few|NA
CASRPTPTAEAFF
TGCGCCAGCAGGCCCACCCCTACCGCTGAAGCTTTCTTT
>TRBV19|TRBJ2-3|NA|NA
CASSFFGGTDTQYF
TGTGCCAGTAGTTTTTTTGGGGGTACAGATACGCAGTATTTT
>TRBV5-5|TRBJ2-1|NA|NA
CASSLVPGSNEQFF
TGTGCCAGCAGCTTGGTTCCAGGGTCCAATGAGCAGTTCTTC
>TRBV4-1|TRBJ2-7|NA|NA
CASSLRLTYEQYF
TGCGCCAGCAGCCTTCGTCTCACCTACGAGCAGTACTTC
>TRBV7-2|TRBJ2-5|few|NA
CASRRPGLQETQYF
TGTGCCAGCAGACGCCCCGGCCTGCAAGAGACCCAGTACTTC
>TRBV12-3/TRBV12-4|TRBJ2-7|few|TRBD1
CASSLDRGRSYEQYF
TGTGCCAGCAGTTTGGACAGGGGGCGCTCCTACGAGCAGTACTTC
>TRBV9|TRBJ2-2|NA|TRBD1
CASSVTGDNTGELFF
TGTGCCAGCAGCGTGACAGGGGACAACACCGGGGAGCTGTTTTTT
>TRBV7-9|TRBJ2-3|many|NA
CASSFLDTQYF
TGTGCCAGCAGCTTTCTGGATACGCAGTATTTT
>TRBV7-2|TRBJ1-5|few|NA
CASSPYQGSSNQPQHF
TGTGCCAGCAGCCCTTACCAGGGGTCCTCCAATCAGCCCCAGCATTTT
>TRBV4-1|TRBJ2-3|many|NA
CASSQDPPADTQYF
TGCGCCAGCAGCCAAGATCCCCCCGCAGATACGCAGTATTTT
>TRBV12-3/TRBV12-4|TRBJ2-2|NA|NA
CASERDTGELFF
TGTGCCAGTGAAAGGGACACCGGGGAGCTGTTTTTT
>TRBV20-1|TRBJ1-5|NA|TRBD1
CSASSQGAGQPQHF
TGCAGTGCTAGCTCTCAGGGGGCAGGTCAGCCCCAGCATTTT
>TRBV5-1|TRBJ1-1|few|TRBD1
CASSLERTGGTEAFF
TGCGCCAGCAGCTTGGAGAGGACAGGGGGCACTGAAGCTTTCTTT
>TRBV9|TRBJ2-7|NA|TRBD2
CASSVRAGGSYEQYF
TGTGCCAGCAGCGTCAGAGCGGGGGGAAGCTACGAGCAGTACTTC
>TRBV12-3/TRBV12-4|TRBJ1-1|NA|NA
CASSLRAANTEAFF
TGTGCCAGCAGTTTAAGGGCAGCGAACACTGAAGCTTTCTTT
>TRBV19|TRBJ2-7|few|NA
CASTLVNGVGEQYF
TGTGCCAGTACCCTTGTAAACGGTGTGGGCGAGCAGTACTTC
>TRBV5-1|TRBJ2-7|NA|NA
CASSLGSREQYF
TGCGCCAGCAGCTTGGGGTCTCGCGAGCAGTACTTC
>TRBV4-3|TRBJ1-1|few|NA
CASSQVRVMAEAFF
TGCGCCAGCAGCCAAGTGCGGGTGATGGCTGAAGCTTTCTTT
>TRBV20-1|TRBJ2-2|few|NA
CSARGTSNKGELFF
TGCAGTGCTAGAGGGACATCCAATAAAGGGGAGCTGTTTTTT
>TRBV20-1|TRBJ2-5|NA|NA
CSASGQKETQYF
TGCAGTGCTAGTGGACAGAAAGAGACCCAGTACTTC
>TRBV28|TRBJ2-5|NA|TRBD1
CASSSGGTGQETQYF
TGTGCCAGCAGTTCCGGCGGGACAGGGCAAGAGACCCAGTACTTC
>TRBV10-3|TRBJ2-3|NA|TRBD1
CAISESAPGQGRSDTQYF
TGTGCCATCAGTGAGTCAGCCCCGGGACAGGGTAGGTCAGATACGCAGTATTTT
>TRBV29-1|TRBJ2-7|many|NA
CSVGPGAHEQYF
TGCAGCGTTGGGCCAGGGGCCCACGAGCAGTACTTC
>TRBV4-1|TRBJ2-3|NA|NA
CASSQEGWGFSTDTQYF
TGCGCCAGCAGCCAAGAAGGCTGGGGGTTTAGCACAGATACGCAGTATTTT
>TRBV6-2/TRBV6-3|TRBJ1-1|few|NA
CASSYSGGRSAEAFF
TGTGCCAGCAGTTACTCAGGCGGCAGGAGCGCTGAAGCTTTCTTT
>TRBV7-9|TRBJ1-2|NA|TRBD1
CASTQSGDRGKGYGYTF
TGTGCCAGCACCCAAAGTGGTGACAGGGGAAAAGGCTATGGCTACACCTTC
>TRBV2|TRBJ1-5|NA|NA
CASSEGQGWNQPQHF
TGTGCCAGCAGTGAAGGTCAGGGATGGAATCAGCCCCAGCATTTT
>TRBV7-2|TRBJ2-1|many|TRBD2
CASSQLAGAYNEQFF
TGTGCCAGCAGCCAGCTAGCGGGGGCCTACAATGAGCAGTTCTTC
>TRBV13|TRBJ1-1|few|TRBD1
CASSFDRGRGTEAFF
TGTGCCAGCAGCTTTGACAGGGGGCGAGGGACTGAAGCTTTCTTT
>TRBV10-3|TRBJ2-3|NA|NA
CAIRERLQSSTDTQYF
TGTGCCATCAGGGAGCGGCTACAATCTAGCACAGATACGCAGTATTTT
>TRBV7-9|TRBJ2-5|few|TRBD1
CASSRTGGEETQYF
TGTGCCAGCAGCCGGACAGGGGGCGAAGAGACCCAGTACTTC
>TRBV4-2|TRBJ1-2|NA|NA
CASSQKGGSYGYTF
TGTGCCAGCAGCCAAAAAGGGGGGAGCTATGGCTACACCTTC
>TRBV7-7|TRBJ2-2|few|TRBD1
CASSLYEGGPGELFF
TGTGCCAGCAGCTTATATGAAGGGGGCCCCGGGGAGCTGTTTTTT
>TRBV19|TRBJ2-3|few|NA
CASSIDGSSSTDTQYF
TGTGCCAGTAGTATAGACGGATCTTCTAGCACAGATACGCAGTATTTT
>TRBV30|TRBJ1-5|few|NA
CAWSAGENQPQHF
TGTGCCTGGAGTGCAGGGGAAAATCAGCCCCAGCATTTT
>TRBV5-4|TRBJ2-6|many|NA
CASSFGSGANVLTF
TGTGCCAGCAGCTTCGGTTCTGGGGCCAACGTCCTGACTTTC
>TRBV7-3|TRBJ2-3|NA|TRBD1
CASSGQGRRTDTQYF
TGTGCCAGCAGTGGACAGGGGAGACGGACAGATACGCAGTATTTT
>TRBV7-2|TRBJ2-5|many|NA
CASSPRAQKETQYF
TGTGCCAGCAGCCCCCGGGCCCAAAAAGAGACCCAGTACTTC
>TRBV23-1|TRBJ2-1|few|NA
CASSQADDGSSYNEQFF
TGCGCCAGCAGTCAAGCCGATGACGGGAGCTCCTACAATGAGCAGTTCTTC
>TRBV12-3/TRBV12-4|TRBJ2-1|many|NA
CASSPGTINEQFF
TGTGCCAGCAGCCCTGGGACAATCAATGAGCAGTTCTTC
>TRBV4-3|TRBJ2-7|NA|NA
CASSQDSRNYYEQYF
TGCGCCAGCAGCCAAGATTCGAGGAACTACTACGAGCAGTACTTC
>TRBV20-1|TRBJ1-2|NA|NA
CSALPENYGYTF
TGCAGTGCCCTACCAGAAAACTATGGCTACACCTTC
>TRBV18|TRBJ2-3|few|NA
CASSPVRFTDTQYF
TGTGCCAGCTCACCAGTCAGATTCACAGATACGCAGTATTTT